This T cell receptor (beta chain) was identified during a study of blood T cell repertoires in COVID-19. Patients at the Seattle site were enrolled during active infection and followed longitudinally. The assay was immunoSEQ multiplex PCR, and TCRdb's table has in-frame clones only and misses some. The table shows 130,000 to 150,000 clones, with roughly 83% occurring only once. Germline CDR1 reads LNHDA; CDR2 reads SQIVND (reference sequence). V was cut by 5 bases and J by 5 bases, with 13 bases left in between. This CDR3 spans 14 amino acids. This sequence joins TRBV19 and TRBJ1-3; perhaps TRBD1 as D (5 bases). This clonotype was obtained from a woman between 70 and 85 years old with COVID-19, enrolled during active disease. The specimen sequenced was peripheral blood. The CDR3 protein is CASSSRTPRNTIYF. The CDR3 coding sequence is TGTGCCAGTAGTTCACGGACACCCAGAAACACCATATATTTT.